Given below is one T cell receptor (beta chain) in context. Its antigen is currently unknown. The sample is drawn from a study of vaccination effects on CD4 cells after COVID-19. Looking at the study overall: Within the ViraFEST assay, antigen-specific CD4+ T cells underwent expansion with viral peptide pools prior to sequencing. Post-vaccine sampling occurred a median 72 days after the second dose. Convalescent patients, three in all, were sampled both early and late after vaccination.

Trimming took off 3 bases at V and 5 bases at J, with 19 bases between the two ends. The CDR3 contains 16 residues. In germline, CDR1 is LGHNA, CDR2 YSLEER. CD4+ T cells were isolated after around ten days of culture. This individual tested PCR-positive for SARS-CoV-2 infection between March and December 2020. Two-dose BNT162b2 or mRNA-1273 vaccination was given to participants. The method was immunoSEQ multiplex PCR; TCRdb's version includes in-frame clones alone and lacks a portion of them. The table includes under 40,000 clones, roughly four fifths detected once. This rearrangement joins TRBV4-3 to TRBJ1-2; D possibly corresponds to TRBD1 (5 bases). This receptor was obtained from a human donor who had a prior SARS-CoV-2 infection. Sample: CD4+ T cells from PBMCs cultured without peptide, taken after COVID-19 vaccination. The CDR3, as DNA: TGCGCCAGCAGCCAGCGACAGAGGCCCGACGTATATGGCTACACCTTC. Translated: CASSQRQRPDVYGYTF.